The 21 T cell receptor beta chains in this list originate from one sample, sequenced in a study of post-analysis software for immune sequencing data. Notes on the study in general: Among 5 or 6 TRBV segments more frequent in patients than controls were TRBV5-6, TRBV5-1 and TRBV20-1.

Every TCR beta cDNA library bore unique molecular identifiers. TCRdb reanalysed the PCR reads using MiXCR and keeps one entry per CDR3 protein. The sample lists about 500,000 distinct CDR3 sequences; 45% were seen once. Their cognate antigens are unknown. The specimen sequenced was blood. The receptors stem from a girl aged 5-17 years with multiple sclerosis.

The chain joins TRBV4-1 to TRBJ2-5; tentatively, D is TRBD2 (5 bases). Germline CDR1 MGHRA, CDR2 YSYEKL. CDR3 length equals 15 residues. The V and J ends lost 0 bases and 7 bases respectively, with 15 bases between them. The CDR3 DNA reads TGCGCCAGCAGCCAAGACCGGATCAGTGCGGGGACCCAGTACTTC. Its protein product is CASSQDRISAGTQYF.

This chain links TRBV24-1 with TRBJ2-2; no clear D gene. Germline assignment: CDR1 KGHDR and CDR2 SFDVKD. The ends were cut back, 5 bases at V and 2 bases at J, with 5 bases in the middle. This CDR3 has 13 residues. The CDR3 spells CATSGVNTGELFF. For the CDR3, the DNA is TGTGCCACCAGTGGTGTAAACACCGGGGAGCTGTTTTTT.

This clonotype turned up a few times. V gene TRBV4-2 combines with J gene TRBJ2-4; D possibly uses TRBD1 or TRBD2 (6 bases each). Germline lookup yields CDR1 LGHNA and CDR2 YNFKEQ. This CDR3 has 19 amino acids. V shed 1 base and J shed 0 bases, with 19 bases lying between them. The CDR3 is CASSQVQGGSSLAKNIQYF. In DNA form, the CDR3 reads TGTGCCAGCAGCCAAGTACAAGGGGGGTCTAGTCTAGCCAAAAACATTCAGTACTTC.

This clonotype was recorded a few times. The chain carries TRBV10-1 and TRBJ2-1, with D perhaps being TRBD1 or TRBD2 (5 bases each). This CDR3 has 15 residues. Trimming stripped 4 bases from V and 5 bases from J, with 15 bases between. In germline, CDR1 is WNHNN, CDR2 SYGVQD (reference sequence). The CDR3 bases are TGCGCCAGCAGTGGAGGGGTGCGGGCCCACAATGAGCAGTTCTTC. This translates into CASSGGVRAHNEQFF.

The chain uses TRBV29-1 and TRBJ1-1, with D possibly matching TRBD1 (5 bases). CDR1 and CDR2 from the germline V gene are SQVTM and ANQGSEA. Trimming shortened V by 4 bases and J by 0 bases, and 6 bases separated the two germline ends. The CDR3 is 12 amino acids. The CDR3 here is CSVGQMNTEAFF. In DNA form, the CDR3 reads TGCAGCGTTGGACAGATGAACACTGAAGCTTTCTTT.

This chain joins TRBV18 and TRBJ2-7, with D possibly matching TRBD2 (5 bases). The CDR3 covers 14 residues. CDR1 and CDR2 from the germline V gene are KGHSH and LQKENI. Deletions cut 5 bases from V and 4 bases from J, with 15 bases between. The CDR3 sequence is CASSRTGGGYEQYF. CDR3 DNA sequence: TGTGCCAGCTCAAGGACTGGAGGAGGATACGAGCAGTACTTC. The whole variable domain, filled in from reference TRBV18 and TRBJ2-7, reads NAGVMQNPRHLVRRRGQEARLRCSPMKGHSHVYWYRQLPEEGLKFMVYLQKENIIDESGMPKERFSAEFPKEGPSILRIQQVVRGDSAAYFCASSRTGGGYEQYFGPGTRLTVT.

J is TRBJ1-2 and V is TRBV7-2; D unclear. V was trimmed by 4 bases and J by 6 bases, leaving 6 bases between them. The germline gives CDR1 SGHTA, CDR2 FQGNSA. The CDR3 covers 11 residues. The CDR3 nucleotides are TGTGCCAGCAGCTGGAGAAATGGCTACACCTTC. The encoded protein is CASSWRNGYTF.

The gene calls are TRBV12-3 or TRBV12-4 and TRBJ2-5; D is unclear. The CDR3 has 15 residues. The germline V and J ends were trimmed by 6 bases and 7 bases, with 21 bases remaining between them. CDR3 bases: TGTGCCAGCAGCATCCGGGCCCTCGTACCAGGGACCCAGTACTTC. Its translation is CASSIRALVPGTQYF.

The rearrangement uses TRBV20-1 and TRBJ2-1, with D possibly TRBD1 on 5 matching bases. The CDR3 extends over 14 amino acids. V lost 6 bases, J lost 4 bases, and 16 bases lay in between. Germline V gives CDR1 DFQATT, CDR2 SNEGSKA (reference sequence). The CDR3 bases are TGCAGTGCCGTGCCTTGGGGCCGGTACAATGAGCAGTTCTTC. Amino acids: CSAVPWGRYNEQFF.

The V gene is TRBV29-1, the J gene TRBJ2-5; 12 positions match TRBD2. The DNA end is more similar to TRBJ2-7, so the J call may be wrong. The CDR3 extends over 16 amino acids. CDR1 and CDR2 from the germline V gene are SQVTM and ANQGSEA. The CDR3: CSVEGLTSGSDYEQYF. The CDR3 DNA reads TGCAGCGTTGAAGGATTGACTAGCGGGAGTGACTACGAGCAGTACTTC.

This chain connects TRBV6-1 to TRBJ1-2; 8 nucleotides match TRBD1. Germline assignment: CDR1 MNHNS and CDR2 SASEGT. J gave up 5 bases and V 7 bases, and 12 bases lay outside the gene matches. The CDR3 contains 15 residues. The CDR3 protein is CASNPRTGNSYGYTF. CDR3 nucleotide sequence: TGTGCCAGCAACCCTAGGACAGGGAACTCGTATGGCTACACCTTC.

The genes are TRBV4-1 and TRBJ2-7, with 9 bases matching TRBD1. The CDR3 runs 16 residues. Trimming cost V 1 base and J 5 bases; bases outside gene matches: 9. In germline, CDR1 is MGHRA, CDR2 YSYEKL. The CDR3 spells CASSQGVGQGYDEQYF. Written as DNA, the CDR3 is TGCGCCAGCAGCCAAGGGGTGGGACAGGGTTACGACGAGCAGTACTTC.

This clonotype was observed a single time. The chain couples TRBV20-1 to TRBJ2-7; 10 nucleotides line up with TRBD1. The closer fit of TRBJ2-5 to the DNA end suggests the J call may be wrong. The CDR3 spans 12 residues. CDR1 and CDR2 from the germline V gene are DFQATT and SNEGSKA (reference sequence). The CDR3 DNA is TGCAGTGCCGGACAGGGGGAGGAGACCCAGTACTTC. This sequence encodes CSAGQGEETQYF.

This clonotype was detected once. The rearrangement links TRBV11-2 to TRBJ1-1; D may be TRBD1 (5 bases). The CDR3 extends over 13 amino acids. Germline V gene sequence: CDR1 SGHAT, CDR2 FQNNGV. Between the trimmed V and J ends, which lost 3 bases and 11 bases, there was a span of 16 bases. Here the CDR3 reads CASSFGQGRSAFF. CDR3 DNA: TGTGCCAGCAGCTTTGGTCAGGGTCGCAGCGCTTTCTTT.

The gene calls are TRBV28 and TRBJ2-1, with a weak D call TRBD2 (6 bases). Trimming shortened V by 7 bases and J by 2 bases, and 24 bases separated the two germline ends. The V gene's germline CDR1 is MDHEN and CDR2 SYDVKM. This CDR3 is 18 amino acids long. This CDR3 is CASIAGTLTSRTYNEQFF. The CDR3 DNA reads TGTGCCAGCATAGCCGGAACCCTAACTAGCAGAACCTACAATGAGCAGTTCTTC.

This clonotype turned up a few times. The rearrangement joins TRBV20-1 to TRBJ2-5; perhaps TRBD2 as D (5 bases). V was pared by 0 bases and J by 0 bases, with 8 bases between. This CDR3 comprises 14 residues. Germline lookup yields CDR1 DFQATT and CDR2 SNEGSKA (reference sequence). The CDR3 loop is CSARDPGNQETQYF. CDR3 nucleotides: TGCAGTGCTAGAGATCCCGGGAACCAAGAGACCCAGTACTTC.

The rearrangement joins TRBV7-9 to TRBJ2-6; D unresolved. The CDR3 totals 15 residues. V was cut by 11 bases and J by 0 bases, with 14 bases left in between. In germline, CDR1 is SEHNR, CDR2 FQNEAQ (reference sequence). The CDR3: CASGRSNSGANVLTF. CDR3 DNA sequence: TGTGCCTCAGGACGTAGTAACTCTGGGGCCAACGTCCTGACTTTC.

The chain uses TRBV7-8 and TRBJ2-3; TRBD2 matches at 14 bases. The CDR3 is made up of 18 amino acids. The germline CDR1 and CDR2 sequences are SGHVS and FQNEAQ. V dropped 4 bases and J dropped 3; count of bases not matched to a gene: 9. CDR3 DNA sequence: TGTGCCAGCAGCTCTCGACTAGCGGGAGGGCCCCTAACAGATACGCAGTATTTT. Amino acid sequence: CASSSRLAGGPLTDTQYF.

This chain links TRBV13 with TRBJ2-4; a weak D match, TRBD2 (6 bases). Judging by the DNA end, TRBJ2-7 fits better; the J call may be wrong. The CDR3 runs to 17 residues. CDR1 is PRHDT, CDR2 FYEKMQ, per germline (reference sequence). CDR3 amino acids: CASSLGDPFGSGYEQYF. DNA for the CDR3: TGTGCCAGCAGCTTAGGGGACCCTTTCGGGAGTGGCTACGAGCAGTACTTC.

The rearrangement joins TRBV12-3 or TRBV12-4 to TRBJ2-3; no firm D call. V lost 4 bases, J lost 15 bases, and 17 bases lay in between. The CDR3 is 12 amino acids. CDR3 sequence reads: CASSWSTDVEYF. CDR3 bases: TGTGCCAGCAGTTGGAGCACAGATGTGGAATATTTT.

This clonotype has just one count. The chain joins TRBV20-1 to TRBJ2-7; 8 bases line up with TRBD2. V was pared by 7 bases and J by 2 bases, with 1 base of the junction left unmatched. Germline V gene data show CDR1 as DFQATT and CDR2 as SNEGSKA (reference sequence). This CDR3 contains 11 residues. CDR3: CSGTSPYEQYF. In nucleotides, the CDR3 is TGCAGTGGGACTAGCCCCTACGAGCAGTACTTC.